A single sample is the source of the 23 T cell receptor beta chains below, sequenced in a study of response to subunit inactivated influenza vaccine. Each CDR3 protein is one row after TCRdb ran MiXCR on the RT-PCR reads. The sample records almost 600,000 distinct CDR3 sequences, 11% to 15% being singletons. The starting material was PBMCs from blood, obtained 12 days after vaccination. The receptor set was obtained from a man between 45 and 60 years old who received an inactivated influenza vaccine.

The chain joins TRBV4-3 to TRBJ1-2; tentative D call: TRBD1 (6 bases). This CDR3 is built from 14 residues. The V end lost 5 bases, the J end lost 4 bases, and 14 bases lay between the germline ends. Germline CDR1 and CDR2: LGHNA and YSLEER. The CDR3 region is CASSYYLGGYGYTF. The CDR3 DNA reads as TGCGCCAGCAGCTACTACTTAGGGGGCTATGGCTACACCTTC.

This clonotype was recorded a few times. This chain joins TRBV2 and TRBJ2-5; D assignment may be TRBD1 or TRBD2 (6 bases each). The CDR3 spans 17 residues. The V gene lost 2 bases and the J gene lost 5 bases, with 21 bases spanning the gap. Germline CDR1 SNHLY, CDR2 FYNNEI. The CDR3 DNA reads TGTGCCAGCAGTGAATATGGGCCGGGGGCCCCGCGGGAGACCCAGTACTTC. It translates to CASSEYGPGAPRETQYF.

Only a few counts were recorded for this clonotype. The V and J genes are TRBV20-1 and TRBJ2-1, with 12 bases that match TRBD2. V was clipped by 2 bases and J by 5 bases; unmatched bases: 1. CDR1 and CDR2 (germline): DFQATT, SNEGSKA (reference sequence). This CDR3 spans 14 amino acids. The CDR3 region has the DNA TGCAGTGCTAGAAGGACTAGCGGGAACAATGAGCAGTTCTTC. This gives the protein CSARRTSGNNEQFF.

This clonotype was counted a few times. The J gene is TRBJ2-4, the V gene TRBV7-9; D is unresolved. The CDR3 extends over 12 amino acids. Germline V CDR1 and CDR2: SEHNR, FQNEAQ (reference sequence). Trimming stripped 6 bases from V and 7 bases from J, with 10 bases between. The CDR3 spells CASRDTINIQYF. The CDR3 coding sequence is TGTGCCAGCAGAGACACGATCAACATTCAGTACTTC.

This clonotype was observed a few times. The chain recombines TRBV6-1 with TRBJ1-1; D uncertain. This CDR3 comprises 13 residues. V was cut by 10 bases and J by 0 bases, with 12 bases left in between. In germline, CDR1 is MNHNS, CDR2 SASEGT. The CDR3 here is CATRHLLNTEAFF. In DNA, the CDR3 is TGTGCCACCCGACACCTTCTGAACACTGAAGCTTTCTTT.

This clonotype was detected a few times. This chain connects TRBV29-1 to TRBJ2-5; 7 bases map to TRBD2. The CDR3 spans 13 residues. With V trimmed by 7 bases and J by 4 bases, 9 bases remained unmatched. The germline CDR1 and CDR2 sequences are SQVTM and ANQGSEA. The CDR3 DNA reads TGCAGCGCCGCACCGGGACTATTAGAGACCCAGTACTTC. This gives the protein CSAAPGLLETQYF. Filled out from reference TRBV29-1 and TRBJ2-5, the complete variable domain reads SAVISQKPSRDICQRGTSLTIQCQVDSQVTMMFWYRQQPGQSLTLIATANQGSEATYESGFVIDKFPISRPNLTFSTLTVSNMSPEDSSIYLCSAAPGLLETQYFGPGTRLLVL.

In DNA, the CDR3 is TGTGCCAGCAGTTTCTGGACAGGGGGCACAGATACGCAGTATTTT. Its protein is CASSFWTGGTDTQYF. The genes are TRBV28 and TRBJ2-3, with TRBD1 matching over 9 bases. The junction had 2 bases not matched to a gene; V was cut back by 3 bases and J by 1 base. This CDR3 is built from 15 residues. Germline V CDR1 and CDR2: MDHEN, SYDVKM.

This clonotype has more than one count but fewer than ten. V gene TRBV20-1 combines with J gene TRBJ2-3; D gene unclear. The CDR3 runs to 15 residues. Per the germline V gene, CDR1 is DFQATT and CDR2 is SNEGSKA (reference sequence). V gave up 6 bases and J gave up 2 bases, with 18 bases separating them. This chain's CDR3 is CSALGWVATTDTQYF. The CDR3 DNA sequence: TGCAGTGCCCTGGGGTGGGTGGCCACCACAGATACGCAGTATTTT.

Concerning this clonotype itself: Possible read error: a much larger clone is one base away. The rearrangement uses TRBV6-1 and TRBJ2-2; D unclear. CDR1 is MNHNS, CDR2 SASEGT, per germline. The V end lost 7 bases, the J end lost 4 bases, and 13 bases lay between the germline ends. The CDR3 is 14 residues long. The CDR3 DNA reads TGTGCCAGCATAGATGCTGGTCTCACCGGGGAGCTGTTTTTT. As protein: CASIDAGLTGELFF.

This clonotype showed up just a few times. The V call is TRBV12-3 or TRBV12-4, the J call TRBJ2-1; 13 nucleotides align to TRBD2. J was trimmed by 8 bases and V by 5 bases; bases with no gene match: 9. The CDR3 loop spans 16 amino acids. The CDR3 sequence is CASSQLGTSGKYEQFF. CDR3 bases: TGTGCCAGCAGTCAACTGGGGACTAGCGGGAAGTATGAGCAGTTCTTC.

This clonotype was seen a handful of times. The V and J genes are TRBV6-5 and TRBJ2-7; D is uncertain. This CDR3 has 14 residues. Trimming shortened V by 7 bases and J by 9 bases, and 22 bases separated the two germline ends. Germline CDR1 reads MNHEY; CDR2 reads SVGAGI. CDR3: CASTSQIRQSGQYF. CDR3 bases: TGTGCCAGCACTTCCCAAATCCGGCAGTCGGGGCAGTACTTC.

The chain carries TRBV9 and TRBJ2-1; D unclear. The germline gives CDR1 SGDLS, CDR2 YYNGEE. The CDR3 has 15 residues. The ends were cut back, 1 base at V and 0 bases at J, with 8 bases in the middle. The CDR3 reads CASSVKLSSYNEQFF. Here the CDR3 DNA reads TGTGCCAGCAGCGTAAAATTGAGCTCCTACAATGAGCAGTTCTTC.

The sample holds many counts of this clonotype. V usage is TRBV7-2 and J usage is TRBJ1-1; D remains ambiguous. In germline, CDR1 is SGHTA, CDR2 FQGNSA. The CDR3 consists of 13 residues. Trimming took off 2 bases at V and 1 base at J, with 5 bases between the two ends. The CDR3 sequence: CASSLSENTEAFF. The CDR3 coding sequence is TGTGCCAGCAGCTTATCAGAGAACACTGAAGCTTTCTTT.

The rearrangement uses TRBV20-1 and TRBJ2-1, with D perhaps assigned TRBD1 or TRBD2 (5 bases each). CDR1 DFQATT and CDR2 SNEGSKA come from the germline V gene (reference sequence). Trimming took 7 bases from V and 7 from J, leaving 23 bases between them. This CDR3 contains 15 residues. DNA for the CDR3: TGCAGTGGCCAACGGGGCCCCCTATCTGGAAATGAGCAGTTCTTC. Amino acids: CSGQRGPLSGNEQFF.

This clonotype was counted many times. The gene calls are TRBV20-1 and TRBJ2-7, with D maybe TRBD1 (5 bases). CDR1 is DFQATT and CDR2 is SNEGSKA in the germline V gene (reference sequence). This CDR3 region has 14 residues. The V gene lost 7 bases and the J gene lost 0 bases, with 16 bases spanning the gap. CDR3 DNA sequence: TGCAGTGGAGTAGGTACAGGAACCTCCTACGAGCAGTACTTC. The encoded protein is CSGVGTGTSYEQYF.

The chain joins TRBV28 to TRBJ2-7; no clear D gene. Germline-derived CDR1 and CDR2 are MDHEN and SYDVKM. There are 13 residues in the CDR3. V gave up 3 bases and J gave up 1 base, with 7 bases separating them. DNA of the CDR3: TGTGCCAGCAGTTTCCTCTTATCCTACGAGCAGTACTTC. It translates to CASSFLLSYEQYF. The variable domain in full, completed from reference TRBV28 and TRBJ2-7, reads DVKVTQSSRYLVKRTGEKVFLECVQDMDHENMFWYRQDPGLGLRLIYFSYDVKMKEKGDIPEGYSVSREKKERFSLILESASTNQTSMYLCASSFLLSYEQYFGPGTRLTVT.

This clonotype has more than one count but fewer than ten. The chain's CDR3 is CASSPDRSQETQYF. In DNA form, the CDR3 reads TGTGCCAGCAGCCCAGACAGGAGTCAAGAGACCCAGTACTTC. This chain links TRBV7-2 with TRBJ2-5, with TRBD1 as a possible D gene (6 bases). The CDR3 is made up of 14 amino acids. Germline CDR1 reads SGHTA; CDR2 reads FQGNSA. Trimming cost V 5 bases and J 2 bases, with 12 bases left between them.

This clonotype came up many times. Here the CDR3 DNA reads TGTGCCATCAGTGACTTAGTCCGCGCTAACTATGGCTACACCTTC. It specifies CAISDLVRANYGYTF. The chain joins TRBV10-3 to TRBJ1-2; D not resolved. The CDR3 loop spans 15 amino acids. V lost 3 bases and J lost 0, with 11 bases in between. Germline V gene lookup returns CDR1 ENHRY and CDR2 SYGVKD.

This clonotype was observed a handful of times. This chain connects TRBV14 to TRBJ1-6, with a weak D call TRBD1 (6 bases). The V end lost 2 bases, the J end lost 6 bases, and 8 bases lay between the germline ends. This CDR3 region has 14 residues. Germline V gene lookup returns CDR1 SGHDN and CDR2 FVKESK. The CDR3 DNA reads as TGTGCCAGCAGCCAATGGACAGTTAATTCACCCCTCCACTTT. Amino acids: CASSQWTVNSPLHF.

V gene TRBV29-1 combines with J gene TRBJ2-7; 11 bases fit TRBD2. CDR3 length equals 14 residues. CDR1 and CDR2 from the germline V gene are SQVTM and ANQGSEA. The J segment lost 2 bases and the V segment lost 4 bases, leaving 4 bases of the junction unmatched. CDR3 nucleotides: TGCAGCGTTGGCATGACTAGCGGGACCTACGAGCAGTACTTC. Amino acids: CSVGMTSGTYEQYF.

V is TRBV6-1 and J is TRBJ2-1; perhaps TRBD2 as D (6 bases). The CDR3 is made up of 14 amino acids. Trimming took off 6 bases at V and 4 bases at J, with 13 bases between the two ends. Germline V CDR1 and CDR2: MNHNS, SASEGT. The CDR3 sequence: CASRAVAAYNEQFF. The CDR3 coding sequence is TGTGCCAGCAGGGCCGTAGCGGCTTACAATGAGCAGTTCTTC.

CDR3 sequence (DNA): TGTGCCAGCGGTATCGGGACAGGGGGCGGCTACACCTTC. This codes for CASGIGTGGGYTF. This rearrangement joins TRBV28 to TRBJ1-2; 12 bases are a match to TRBD1. The junction had 6 bases not matched to a gene; V was cut back by 8 bases and J by 8 bases. This CDR3 region has 13 residues. Germline loops: CDR1 MDHEN, CDR2 SYDVKM.

The chain recombines TRBV13 with TRBJ2-6; unclear D gene. CDR1 is PRHDT, CDR2 FYEKMQ, per germline (reference sequence). V was pared by 1 base and J by 0 bases, with 10 bases between. The CDR3 consists of 17 residues. The CDR3 region has the DNA TGTGCCAGCAGCTTAGTCCCACTAAGCTCTGGGGCCAACGTCCTGACTTTC. Translation gives CASSLVPLSSGANVLTF.